Listed below are T cell receptor beta chains from one sample, sequenced in a study of blood T cell repertoires in COVID-19. Here immunoSEQ multiplex PCR was the method, and the copy in TCRdb shows in-frame clones only, minus some. The repertoire holds about 130,000 clones, with about 80% as singletons. Input material: peripheral blood. These receptors originate from a woman between 45 and 60 years old with acute or convalescent COVID-19. CDR3s include the opening cysteine and the closing phenylalanine or tryptophan. D genes are given only for firm matches. Expanded clones get a size class; other rows say once, few or many, or leave the size out.

CDR3 protein | CDR3 DNA | D gene | J gene | clone size | V gene
CASSPDGLDSPLHF | TGTGCCAGCAGCCCGGACGGACTAGATTCACCCCTCCACTTT | . | TRBJ1-6 | few | TRBV7-3
CSARPADQFF | TGCAGTGCTAGACCAGCGGATCAGTTCTTC | . | TRBJ2-1 | few | TRBV20-1
CASKRTSLDGYTF | TGTGCCAGTAAGCGTACCTCCTTGGATGGCTACACCTTC | . | TRBJ1-2 | . | TRBV19
CAWSGGLDGYTF | TGTGCCTGGAGTGGGGGGCTCGATGGCTACACCTTC | . | TRBJ1-2 | . | TRBV30
CASRDNGDRDEQFF | TGTGCCAGCAGGGATAACGGAGATCGCGATGAGCAGTTCTTC | . | TRBJ2-1 | . | TRBV27
CASSPDREPGQPQHF | TGTGCCAGCAGCCCTGACAGGGAGCCAGGTCAGCCCCAGCATTTT | TRBD1 | TRBJ1-5 | medium-sized | TRBV7-9
CASSLHGTGTYNEQFF | TGTGCCAGCAGCTTACATGGGACAGGGACCTACAATGAGCAGTTCTTC | TRBD1 | TRBJ2-1 | . | TRBV7-3
CASTLAGRYNEQFF | TGTGCCAGCACTCTAGCGGGGAGATACAATGAGCAGTTCTTC | TRBD2 | TRBJ2-1 | . | TRBV2
CASSGSGHLNSPLHF | TGTGCCAGCAGTGGATCGGGACACCTTAATTCACCCCTCCACTTT | . | TRBJ1-6 | . | TRBV2
CASSVALTNRGREQFF | TGCGCCAGCAGCGTCGCCCTTACTAACAGGGGACGGGAGCAGTTCTTC | TRBD1 | TRBJ2-1 | . | TRBV5-1
CASTPTWSNTEAFF | TGTGCCAGCACCCCAACCTGGAGCAACACTGAAGCTTTCTTT | . | TRBJ1-1 | . | TRBV27
CASRNTGFNEKLFF | TGTGCCAGCAGAAACACAGGGTTTAATGAAAAACTGTTTTTT | . | TRBJ1-4 | . | TRBV6-5
CASSPSLGSSYEQYF | TGTGCCAGCAGCCCTTCCTTGGGCAGCTCCTACGAGCAGTACTTC | . | TRBJ2-7 | . | TRBV9
CASSASSGRADNEQFF | TGTGCCAGCAGCGCGTCTAGCGGGAGGGCGGACAATGAGCAGTTCTTC | TRBD2 | TRBJ2-1 | few | TRBV9
CASSLGQGASTDTQYF | TGCGCCAGCAGCCTAGGACAGGGGGCGTCCACAGATACGCAGTATTTT | TRBD1 | TRBJ2-3 | . | TRBV5-1
CASSRYRGANEKLFF | TGCGCCAGCAGCCGCTACAGGGGGGCTAATGAAAAACTGTTTTTT | TRBD1 | TRBJ1-4 | . | TRBV4-1
CASSQRASGRQETQYF | TGTGCCAGCAGCCAACGGGCTAGCGGGAGACAAGAGACCCAGTACTTC | TRBD2 | TRBJ2-5 | once | TRBV3-1/TRBV3-2
CASSLRQGAGYEQYF | TGTGCCAGCAGTTTACGACAGGGGGCCGGATACGAGCAGTACTTC | TRBD1 | TRBJ2-7 | few | TRBV28
CASSHLGTQYNEQFF | TGTGCCAGCAGCCATCTAGGGACACAGTACAATGAGCAGTTCTTC | . | TRBJ2-1 | . | TRBV3-1/TRBV3-2
CASSQTSGAYYEQYF | TGCGCCAGCAGCCAGACTAGCGGGGCATACTACGAGCAGTACTTC | TRBD2 | TRBJ2-7 | few | TRBV5-1
CASRWQNYGYTF | TGTGCCAGCAGGTGGCAAAATTATGGCTACACCTTC | . | TRBJ1-2 | . | TRBV6-5
CASSVKTSSYNEQFF | TGTGCCAGCAGCGTAAAAACGAGCTCCTACAATGAGCAGTTCTTC | . | TRBJ2-1 | . | TRBV9
CASSLWRAARGPEQETQYF | TGTGCCAGCAGCCTATGGAGGGCTGCGCGGGGGCCAGAACAAGAGACCCAGTACTTC | . | TRBJ2-5 | . | TRBV5-5
CASITGGWTEAFF | TGTGCCAGCATTACAGGGGGTTGGACTGAAGCTTTCTTT | TRBD1 | TRBJ1-1 | . | TRBV2
CASSQGTRLTGELFF | TGTGCCAGCAGCCAAGGGACTAGATTGACCGGGGAGCTGTTTTTT | TRBD2 | TRBJ2-2 | . | TRBV4-2
CASSYDRVDTQYF | TGTGCCAGCAGTTACGACAGGGTGGATACGCAGTATTTT | TRBD1 | TRBJ2-3 | . | TRBV6-5
CASSILKGSSYNEQFF | TGTGCCAGCAGCATATTGAAAGGGAGCTCCTACAATGAGCAGTTCTTC | . | TRBJ2-1 | . | TRBV11-2
CASSTQAGGPVTGELFF | TGCGCCAGCAGCACCCAAGCGGGGGGGCCGGTCACCGGGGAGCTGTTTTTT | TRBD2 | TRBJ2-2 | . | TRBV5-1
CASSEAGVSADTQYF | TGTGCCAGCAGTGAAGCAGGGGTTTCGGCAGATACGCAGTATTTT | . | TRBJ2-3 | . | TRBV6-1
CASSYGTGTYNEQFF | TGTGCCAGCAGTTACGGAACCGGGACCTACAATGAGCAGTTCTTC | . | TRBJ2-1 | . | TRBV6-5
CASSLGQGGNSPLHF | TGTGCCAGCAGTTTAGGACAGGGTGGTAATTCACCCCTCCACTTT | TRBD1 | TRBJ1-6 | . | TRBV28
CASSVKLAESYNEQFF | TGTGCCAGCAGCGTAAAGCTAGCGGAATCCTACAATGAGCAGTTCTTC | TRBD2 | TRBJ2-1 | many | TRBV9
CASSFTGTGLNTEAFF | TGTGCCAGCAGTTTCACCGGGACAGGATTGAACACTGAAGCTTTCTTT | TRBD1 | TRBJ1-1 | . | TRBV6-5
CSARDRSEAFF | TGCAGCGCCAGAGACAGATCTGAAGCTTTCTTT | . | TRBJ1-1 | . | TRBV29-1
CASSRYGTYNQPQHF | TGTGCCAGCAGCCGCTACGGGACATACAATCAGCCCCAGCATTTT | . | TRBJ1-5 | . | TRBV12-1
CASSLTLGDTQYF | TGTGCCAGCAGTTTGACTCTCGGGGATACGCAGTATTTT | . | TRBJ2-3 | . | TRBV12-3/TRBV12-4